Listed below are T cell receptor beta chains from one sample, sequenced in a study of blood T cell repertoires in COVID-19. Clones were read by immunoSEQ multiplex PCR, and TCRdb kept only the in-frame ones, dropping some. The sample contains 310,000 or so clones, 90% of which appear only once. The sequenced material came from PBMCs or T cells enriched from blood (not recorded which). These receptors all stem from a woman aged 30 to 39 who had recovered from COVID-19. Each CDR3 is given with its conserved first and last residue. Each record gives: V gene, CDR3 length, J gene, D gene, clone size, CDR3 DNA, CDR3 protein. D genes are given only for firm matches. Clone size is not always given. Where it is, it says once, few, many or a class for expanded clones.

TRBV7-3	17	TRBJ2-2	TRBD2	-	TGTGCCAGCAGCTTAACCGGACTAGCGGGAGGGTTCGGGGAGCTGTTTTTT	CASSLTGLAGGFGELFF
TRBV5-6	16	TRBJ2-7	TRBD2	-	TGTGCCAGCAGCGCAGGACTAGCGGGAGCCGGCTACGAGCAGTACTTC	CASSAGLAGAGYEQYF
TRBV10-2	11	TRBJ1-4	-	-	TGCGCCAGCAGTGAAGGGGTTAAACTGTTTTTT	CASSEGVKLFF
TRBV29-1	13	TRBJ2-7	TRBD2	-	TGCAGCGTTGAAGGACTAGCGGGAGACGAGCAGTACTTC	CSVEGLAGDEQYF
TRBV4-2	19	TRBJ2-3	TRBD2	-	TGTGCCAGCAGCCAAGATAAACTAGCGGGAGGCCAGGGCACAGATACGCAGTATTTT	CASSQDKLAGGQGTDTQYF
TRBV12-3/TRBV12-4	12	TRBJ2-1	TRBD2	-	TGTGCCAGCAGTTCATTAGCGGGAGTCAGGCTCTTC	CASSSLAGVRLF
TRBV19	13	TRBJ2-7	-	-	TGTGCCAGTAGTGCCAGCGTAACCTACGAGCAGTACTTC	CASSASVTYEQYF
TRBV7-2	14	TRBJ1-2	TRBD1	-	TGTGCCAGCAGCTTAACAGGGGCAGGCCATGGCTACACCTTC	CASSLTGAGHGYTF
TRBV4-1	14	TRBJ2-6	-	-	TGCGCCAGCAGCCAAGAACTAGCAGCCAACGTCCTGACTTTC	CASSQELAANVLTF
TRBV5-6	16	TRBJ2-3	TRBD1	-	TGTGCCAGCAGCCTTGGGACAGGGATAAGCACAGATACGCAGTATTTT	CASSLGTGISTDTQYF
TRBV4-3	15	TRBJ2-1	TRBD2	-	TGCGCCAGCAGCCAAGAGGGGACTAGAAGCGATGAGCAGTTCTTC	CASSQEGTRSDEQFF
TRBV3-1/TRBV3-2	14	TRBJ2-7	-	few	TGTGCCAGCAGCCAAGGGTTTGCGGCCTACGAGCAGTACTTC	CASSQGFAAYEQYF
TRBV30	16	TRBJ2-7	TRBD2	-	TGTGCCTGGAGTTTGACTAGCGGGGTGCCCGACTACGAGCAGTACTTC	CAWSLTSGVPDYEQYF
TRBV9	13	TRBJ2-5	TRBD1	once	TGTGCCAGCAGCGTAGCAGGGGGTGAGACCCAGTACTTC	CASSVAGGETQYF
TRBV7-9	16	TRBJ2-2	-	-	TGTGCCAGCAGCTTACCTCGACAGGGAGGAACCGGGGAGCTGTTTTTT	CASSLPRQGGTGELFF
TRBV9	15	TRBJ1-1	TRBD1	-	TGTGCCAGCAGCGTAGAGGACAGGGCGAACACTGAAGCTTTCTTT	CASSVEDRANTEAFF
TRBV19	16	TRBJ2-2	TRBD1	-	TGTGCCAGTAGGGCGGGACAGGCCCTGAACACCGGGGAGCTGTTTTTT	CASRAGQALNTGELFF
TRBV6-5	13	TRBJ2-1	-	-	TGTGCCAGCAGTTACTCTAACTTCTATGAGCAGTTCTTC	CASSYSNFYEQFF
TRBV28	14	TRBJ1-1	-	-	TGTGCCAGCGTTGCGGAACGGCGATACACTGAAGCTTTCTTT	CASVAERRYTEAFF
TRBV14	16	TRBJ1-1	TRBD1	-	TGTGCCAGCAGCCAAACACCGGGACAGGGGGGTACTGAAGCTTTCTTT	CASSQTPGQGGTEAFF
TRBV5-6	16	TRBJ2-1	-	-	TGTGCCAGCAGCTTGCCTTTGGACGGGGAGTACAATGAGCAGTTCTTC	CASSLPLDGEYNEQFF
TRBV12-5	11	TRBJ2-7	-	-	TGTGCTAGTGGTTCGGGCTACGAGCAGTACTTC	CASGSGYEQYF
TRBV2	14	TRBJ2-7	TRBD1	-	TGTGCCAGCAGAACCGGGACAGGGGTTGGTGAGCAGTACTTC	CASRTGTGVGEQYF
TRBV28	17	TRBJ1-1	-	-	TGTGCCAGCAGTTCGTCTAGGTCACTTCGACTGAACACTGAAGCTTTCTTT	CASSSSRSLRLNTEAFF
TRBV30	13	TRBJ1-4	-	-	TGTGCCTGGAGTTACCGGGAGGGTGAAAAACTGTTTTTT	CAWSYREGEKLFF
TRBV7-2	15	TRBJ2-7	TRBD1	-	TGTGCCAGCAGCCAGCCGGGACAGGGCTCCTACGAGCAGTACTTC	CASSQPGQGSYEQYF
TRBV28	15	TRBJ2-7	TRBD2	-	TGTGCCAGCAGCGATCTAGCGGGAGGGCCCTACGAGCAGTACTTC	CASSDLAGGPYEQYF
TRBV7-2	16	TRBJ1-2	-	-	TGTGCCAGCAGCCCTGGACAGACAACGGCCAACTATGGCTACACCTTC	CASSPGQTTANYGYTF
TRBV15	12	TRBJ2-5	-	-	TGTGCCACCAGGGGGCCCAGCGAGACCCAGTACTTC	CATRGPSETQYF
TRBV19	13	TRBJ1-5	TRBD1	-	TGTGCCGGAGGGGGCGGTGGAAATCAGCCCCAGCATTTT	CAGGGGGNQPQHF
TRBV27	12	TRBJ1-5	-	-	TGTGCCACCGGAGCAAGGGGCGAGCCCCAGCATTTT	CATGARGEPQHF
TRBV6-5	12	TRBJ2-5	-	-	TGTGCCAGCAGTTACTTCAAAGAGACCCAGTACTTC	CASSYFKETQYF
TRBV28	11	TRBJ1-5	-	once	TGTGCCACCAGGAGTAATCAGCCCCAGCATTTT	CATRSNQPQHF
TRBV3-1/TRBV3-2	14	TRBJ1-5	-	-	TGTGCCAGCAGCCAAGATACGGGGAATCAGCCCCAGCATTTT	CASSQDTGNQPQHF
TRBV30	14	TRBJ2-7	TRBD2	-	TGTGCCTGGAGCCAGACTAGCGGGAGAGTCGAGCAGTACTTC	CAWSQTSGRVEQYF
TRBV10-3	13	TRBJ1-2	TRBD1	-	TGTGCCATCAGCGATGACAGGGGCTATGGCTACACCTTC	CAISDDRGYGYTF
TRBV6-5	14	TRBJ1-1	TRBD1	once	TGTGCCAGCAGTTATCCGACAGGGGTGTCGGAAGCTTTCTTT	CASSYPTGVSEAFF
TRBV19	15	TRBJ1-5	TRBD1	-	TGTGCCAGTAGTACGACAGGGATTAGCAATCAGCCCCAGCATTTT	CASSTTGISNQPQHF
TRBV6-2/TRBV6-3	16	TRBJ2-1	-	-	TGTGCCAGCAGCCTCCGAGACGGAGGCTCCTACAATGAGCAGTTCTTC	CASSLRDGGSYNEQFF
TRBV5-6	16	TRBJ2-2	TRBD2	once	TGTGCCAGCAGCTTGACACTAGCGGAGTACACCGGGGAGCTGTTTTTT	CASSLTLAEYTGELFF
TRBV28	13	TRBJ1-2	-	few	TGTGCCAGCTCACAGGGTATAGACTATGGCTACACCTTC	CASSQGIDYGYTF
TRBV11-2	14	TRBJ1-6	TRBD1	once	TGTGCCAGCAGCTTTGGGACAGGGCAATCACCCCTCCACTTT	CASSFGTGQSPLHF
TRBV24-1	15	TRBJ1-2	TRBD1	-	TGTGCCACCAGTGATTCGGGACAGAATGACTATGGCTACACCTTC	CATSDSGQNDYGYTF
TRBV19	13	TRBJ2-3	-	-	TGTGCCAGTAGCCAGGGTCACGGAGATACGCAGTATTTT	CASSQGHGDTQYF
TRBV19	13	TRBJ1-1	-	-	TGTGCCAGTAGTATTCAGGGGCAGACTGAAGCTTTCTTT	CASSIQGQTEAFF
TRBV23-1	14	TRBJ1-2	-	once	TGCGCCAGCAGTCAATCGAACAGGGCCTATGGCTACACCTTC	CASSQSNRAYGYTF